This T cell receptor beta chain was recovered during a study of T cell responses to AZD1222 COVID-19 vaccine. Sequencing was performed with immunoSEQ multiplex PCR; in TCRdb, only in-frame clones are kept and a portion is missing. Of 150,000 to 200,000 clones in the sample, 90% are singletons; the top ten hold about 6%. The CDR3 contains 14 residues. In germline, CDR1 is MNHEY, CDR2 SVGEGT. The V end was cut by 2 bases, the J end by 0 bases, with 7 bases between. This material consisted of peripheral blood, taken 28 days after the second AZD1222 dose. The chain couples TRBV6-2 or TRBV6-3 to TRBJ2-5; D is uncertain. This TCR came from an adult who received the AZD1222 COVID-19 vaccine. Here the CDR3 reads CASSYVQDQETQYF. The CDR3 DNA reads as TGTGCCAGCAGTTACGTTCAGGACCAAGAGACCCAGTACTTC.